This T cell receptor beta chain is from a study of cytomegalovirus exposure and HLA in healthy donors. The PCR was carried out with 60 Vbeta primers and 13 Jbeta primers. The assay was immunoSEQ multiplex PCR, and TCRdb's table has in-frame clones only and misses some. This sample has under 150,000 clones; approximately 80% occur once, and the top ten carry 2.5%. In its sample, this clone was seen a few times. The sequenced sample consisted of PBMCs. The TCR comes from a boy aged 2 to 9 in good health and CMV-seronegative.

CDR3 sequence (DNA): TGCGCCAGCAGCCAAGCAGGGGACGTCCGCGAGCAGTACTTC. Protein: CASSQAGDVREQYF. The chain recombines TRBV4-3 with TRBJ2-7; D might be TRBD1 (6 bases). Trimming stripped 1 base from V and 6 bases from J, with 13 bases between. Germline assignment: CDR1 LGHNA and CDR2 YSLEER. The CDR3 spans 14 residues.